The entry below gives a single T cell receptor (beta chain) sequence along with its context. V lost 7 bases and J lost 2; bases outside the gene matches: 6. The CDR3 length is 14 residues. The germline gives CDR1 SGHRS, CDR2 YFSETQ. The sample is drawn from a study of shared clonotypes between healthy human individuals. The assay used deep level. Original processing methods: Filtering differed for immunoSEQ, which gave only junction sequences without quality scores. Some clones are missing from TCRdb's copy, which holds only in-frame ones; the method was immunoSEQ multiplex PCR. The V and J calls and clone size come from that table; D and trimming were worked out from the DNA. The data hold some 2,500,000 clones, with 80% to 95% observed a single time.

Sequencing was performed on naive CD4+ T cells from PBMCs. Subset reported: CD45RA+ positively selected. This clonotype was obtained from a young man in good health. Some clones in this sample may be carry-over from other donors' samples. This chain connects TRBV5-1 to TRBJ2-7; 10 bases line up with TRBD1. The CDR3 loop reads CASQPGTGAYEQYF. Written as DNA, the CDR3 is TGCGCCAGCCAACCCGGGACAGGGGCCTACGAGCAGTACTTC.